This T cell receptor (beta chain) was captured in a study of technical replicates of blood from several donors. The method was immunoSEQ multiplex PCR; TCRdb's version includes in-frame clones alone and lacks a portion of them. The sample consists of around 60,000 clones, 80% to 95% of them appearing once. Trimming removed 4 bases at V and 2 bases at J, with 6 bases between. The CDR3 is 12 amino acids. Germline V lookup: CDR1 ENHRY, CDR2 SYGVKD. The TCR sequence derives from a human donor in good health. Some clones in this sample may be carry-over from other donors' samples. This chain connects TRBV10-3 to TRBJ2-7; D is unclear. Sequenced: PBMCs. CDR3 loop: CAISGQTYEQYF. For the CDR3, the DNA is TGTGCCATCAGTGGCCAGACCTACGAGCAGTACTTC.